The 10 T cell receptor beta chains below were found in one sample sequenced in a study of CD4 T cells in relation to SARS-CoV-2 and coronaviruses. Only in-frame clones appear in the TCRdb table, and some are missing; sequencing was by immunoSEQ multiplex PCR. The sample has 25,000 to 30,000 clones, about two thirds seen once. These receptors lack a known antigen. CD4+ T cells from unexposed donors were obtained before the COVID-19 pandemic (2011-2018). CD4+ T cells were isolated from the cells after around eleven days of culture. The specimen was CD4+ T cells from PBMCs, cultured in vitro. These receptors were taken from a human donor in good health.

V usage is TRBV28 and J usage is TRBJ1-1; 7 bases match TRBD1. V was pared by 5 bases and J by 0 bases, with 3 bases of the junction left unmatched. Germline V gene sequence: CDR1 MDHEN, CDR2 SYDVKM. The CDR3 is 14 amino acids. CDR3 sequence reads: CASSKRGLNTEAFF. The CDR3 region has the DNA TGTGCCAGCAGTAAAAGGGGGCTGAACACTGAAGCTTTCTTT. Drawing the rest from reference TRBV28 and TRBJ1-1, the complete variable domain is DVKVTQSSRYLVKRTGEKVFLECVQDMDHENMFWYRQDPGLGLRLIYFSYDVKMKEKGDIPEGYSVSREKKERFSLILESASTNQTSMYLCASSKRGLNTEAFFGQGTRLTVV.

V usage is TRBV4-2 and J usage is TRBJ2-5, with 10 bases that match TRBD1. Germline V CDR1 and CDR2: LGHNA, YNFKEQ. The J segment lost 3 bases and the V segment lost 3 bases, leaving 4 bases of the junction unmatched. CDR3 length: 15 amino acids. DNA of the CDR3: TGTGCCAGCAGCCACCCCGGGACAGGGGAAGAGACCCAGTACTTC. Amino acid sequence: CASSHPGTGEETQYF.

The chain recombines TRBV27 with TRBJ1-6; D may be TRBD1 (5 bases). V was clipped by 4 bases and J by 8 bases, with 15 bases between them. The CDR3 runs 15 residues. Germline-derived CDR1 and CDR2 are MNHEY and SMNVEV (reference sequence). The CDR3 DNA follows: TGTGCCAGCAGTTGGAACAGGCACGGGGATTCACCCCTCCACTTT. Protein: CASSWNRHGDSPLHF.

The rearrangement links TRBV4-2 to TRBJ1-1; D is possibly TRBD1 (5 bases). The CDR3 contains 15 residues. Germline V CDR1 and CDR2: LGHNA, YNFKEQ. Trimming took 2 bases from V and 11 from J, leaving 21 bases between them. The CDR3 sequence is CASSQQSGTAREAFF. The CDR3 coding sequence is TGTGCCAGCAGCCAACAATCAGGGACCGCCCGCGAGGCTTTCTTT.

The chain recombines TRBV6-2 or TRBV6-3 with TRBJ2-1, with 7 bases fitting TRBD1. Trimming removed 0 bases from V and 3 bases from J; junction bases left unmatched: 2. The germline V gene has CDR1 MNHEY and CDR2 SVGEGT. The CDR3 extends over 15 amino acids. CDR3 residues: CASSYSTGNYNEQFF. The CDR3 bases are TGTGCCAGCAGTTACTCGACAGGGAACTACAATGAGCAGTTCTTC.

V usage is TRBV12-3 or TRBV12-4 and J usage is TRBJ1-5; no clear D gene. V lost 8 bases and J 1 base, leaving 9 bases between the germline ends. This CDR3 contains 13 residues. CDR3 loop: CASAPKSNQPQHF. CDR3 sequence (DNA): TGTGCCAGCGCGCCAAAGAGCAATCAGCCCCAGCATTTT.

The CDR3 region is CASSVSGAGETQYF. The CDR3 DNA follows: TGTGCCAGCAGCGTAAGCGGGGCGGGTGAGACCCAGTACTTC. The chain carries TRBV9 and TRBJ2-5; 7 bases fit TRBD2. Looked up from germline, CDR1 is SGDLS and CDR2 is YYNGEE. The CDR3 length is 14 residues. After removal of 1 base from V and 5 bases from J, the junction contained 5 bases not matched to a gene.

The rearrangement uses TRBV9 and TRBJ1-1; 10 nucleotides align to TRBD1. The CDR3 loop spans 15 amino acids. Unmatched junction bases numbered 1, after V lost 1 base and J lost 1 base. Germline V gene data show CDR1 as SGDLS and CDR2 as YYNGEE. The CDR3 bases are TGTGCCAGCAGCGTAAGACAGGGGGCGAACACTGAAGCTTTCTTT. It codes for CASSVRQGANTEAFF.

The genes are TRBV13 and TRBJ1-2; possible D gene TRBD1, 5 bases. This CDR3 has 14 amino acids. Trimming stripped 5 bases from V and 5 bases from J, with 15 bases between. Germline assignment: CDR1 PRHDT and CDR2 FYEKMQ (reference sequence). CDR3 nucleotides: TGTGCCAGCAGCCGCGCGAGGCAGGGATATGGCTACACCTTC. Protein product: CASSRARQGYGYTF.

The J gene is TRBJ2-1, the V gene TRBV4-3; D is perhaps TRBD1 or TRBD2 (5 bases each). Trimming left V 2 bases short and J 7 bases short, with 12 bases between. The CDR3 sequence is 14 residues long. Per germline, CDR1 LGHNA and CDR2 YSLEER. CDR3 in DNA: TGCGCCAGCAGCCAACCCGGGGCCGGGAATGAGCAGTTCTTC. It is translated as CASSQPGAGNEQFF.